This TCR beta chain was obtained from a study of identical twins (dated by TCRdb to 2016 to 2017). About the study as a whole: To test whether fetal clonotypes persist, this study deep-sequenced TCR alpha and beta repertoires from monozygotic twins, from unrelated adults of various ages, and from cord blood. To rule out contamination, the twin experiments were replicated at different times with different library preparation protocols. Study-wide conclusions, independent of this receptor: In monozygotic twins, out-of-frame TCR alpha sharing was systematically underestimated by recombination models, although the models agreed with sharing between unrelated individuals. Zero-insertion analyses could be partly confounded by invariant T cells such as MAIT and iNKT, although diverse VJ usage argued against such confounding for most clonotypes. Compared with coincidental sharing between unrelated individuals, out-of-frame TCR alpha sequences shared between twins showed an excess of sequences with low generation probability. Because the same donors could not be followed over many years, conclusions were based on cross-sectional statistical analysis. A weaker excess of twin sharing was found in beta out-of-frame sequences because the signal-to-noise ratio was lowered by fewer shared sequences. Abundant cord blood beta clonotypes carried fewer insertions; young adult naive repertoires showed a weaker similar trend, while memory repertoires showed none.

The library was prepared using 5' RACE. The sequencer was an Illumina HiSeq 2000. Template switching added a universal primer binding site, and the final cDNA carried a unique molecular identifier that allowed TCR cDNA molecules to be counted accurately. Specific primers in the conserved constant-segment region were used to synthesize first-strand cDNA for the TCR alpha and beta chains. To control for contamination, every cDNA library carried two barcodes: a SMART-Mk sample barcode plus Illumina barcodes. TruSeq adapter sequences and Illumina sample barcodes were added in two successive PCR steps. The TCR alpha and beta cDNA libraries were sequenced on the Illumina HiSeq platform using custom primers. Processing in the source paper ran as follows. MiGEC processed the raw reads to extract unique molecular identifiers, while MiXCR was used to determine the CDR3 positions. For each individual, recombination models were inferred using an EM algorithm with the repgenHMM and IGoR tools. Shared clonotypes were analyzed with the tcR package in R, and sharing was normalized by the product of cloneset sizes. To study raw recombination free of thymic and clonal selection effects, out-of-frame nonproductive sequences were analyzed. TCRdb passed the public sequencing reads through fastp at Q25 and MiXCR, retaining productive beta sequences. CDR3 protein duplicates are merged, each entry listing the most common genes and DNA. TCRdb's processing, not the authors' own work, is the source of the V and J calls. This sample gives just over 450,000 distinct CDR3 sequences in total; approximately 15% of them show up just once. The ten largest clones add up to about 0.52% of the sample.

Concerning this clonotype itself: Its target antigen remains unknown. The sample holds no much larger clone one base away, and base qualities are not on file.

Every donor was a healthy Caucasian. Three pairs of female monozygotic twins, all aged roughly 18 to 29 years, were included in the twin cohort. CD4+ and CD8+ T cell populations were isolated with positive isolation kits from Invitrogen. CDR1 and CDR2, looked up from the germline V gene, are MNHEY and SVGAGI. Trimming removed 3 bases from V and 6 bases from J, leaving 15 bases between the germline ends. Including cysteine and phenylalanine, the CDR3 has 15 amino acids. The sequence is cut down to CDR3 DNA, 45 bases in frame from base 1. These data were also reused for a study on yellow fever vaccine responses in identical twins. The other study reports the following: The authors reported that the T cell response to vaccination in identical twins appeared partly convergent and partly personalized. In identical twins, the study followed T cell clones that responded to the vaccine with precision.

Rearrangement joined TRBV6-5 to TRBJ2-1; a tentative D match to TRBD2 spans 6 bases. The clonotype originates from a woman aged 18-35 years in good health. The sequenced sample was CD4+ T cells sorted from blood. The nucleotide sequence is TGTGCCAGCAGTTATCAGACTAGTGGGTTCAATGAGCAGTTCTTC. Protein translation: CASSYQTSGFNEQFF.